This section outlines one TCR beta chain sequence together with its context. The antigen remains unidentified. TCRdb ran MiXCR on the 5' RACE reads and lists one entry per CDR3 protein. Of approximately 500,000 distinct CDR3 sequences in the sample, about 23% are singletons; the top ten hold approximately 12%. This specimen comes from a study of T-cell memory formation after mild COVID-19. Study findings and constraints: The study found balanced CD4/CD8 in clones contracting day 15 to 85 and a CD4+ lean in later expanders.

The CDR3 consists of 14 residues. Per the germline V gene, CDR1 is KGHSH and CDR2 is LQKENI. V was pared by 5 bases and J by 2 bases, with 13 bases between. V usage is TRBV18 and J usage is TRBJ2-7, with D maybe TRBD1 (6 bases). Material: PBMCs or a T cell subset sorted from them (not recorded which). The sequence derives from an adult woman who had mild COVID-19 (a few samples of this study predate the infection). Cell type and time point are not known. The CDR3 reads CASSSSDRPYEQYF. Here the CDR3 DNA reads TGTGCCAGCTCATCCAGCGACAGGCCCTACGAGCAGTACTTC.